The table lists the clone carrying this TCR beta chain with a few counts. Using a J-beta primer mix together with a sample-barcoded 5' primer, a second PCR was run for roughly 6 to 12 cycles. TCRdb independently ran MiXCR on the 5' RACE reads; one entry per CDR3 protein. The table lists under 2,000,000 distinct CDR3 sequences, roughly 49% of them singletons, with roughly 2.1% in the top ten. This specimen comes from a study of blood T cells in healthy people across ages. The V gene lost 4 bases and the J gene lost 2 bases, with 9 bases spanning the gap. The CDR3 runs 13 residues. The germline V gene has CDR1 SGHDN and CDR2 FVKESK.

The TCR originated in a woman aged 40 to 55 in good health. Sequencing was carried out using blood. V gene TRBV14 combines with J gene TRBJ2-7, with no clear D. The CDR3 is CASSPTPAYEQYF. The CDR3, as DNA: TGTGCCAGCAGCCCAACACCCGCCTACGAGCAGTACTTC.